The rows below give T cell receptor beta chains drawn from one sample of a study of cytomegalovirus exposure and HLA in healthy donors. Method: immunoSEQ multiplex PCR; TCRdb's copy keeps in-frame clones and lacks some. The table includes 70,000 to 95,000 clones, about four fifths detected once. Sequenced material: PBMCs. The receptors here all came from a woman in her thirties or forties in good health and CMV-seropositive. CDR3s include the opening cysteine and the closing phenylalanine or tryptophan. The order of the fields is D gene, V gene, clone size, J gene, CDR3 protein, CDR3 DNA. A D gene is named only where the DNA matches it firmly. Clone size appears in some rows only: once, few, many, or a class for an expanded clone.

D gene: NA; V gene: TRBV6-4; clone size: once; J gene: TRBJ2-2; CDR3 protein: CASSDSSTGELFF; CDR3 DNA: TGTGCCAGCAGTGACTCGAGCACCGGGGAGCTGTTTTTT
D gene: NA; V gene: TRBV29-1; clone size: NA; J gene: TRBJ2-5; CDR3 protein: CSVFLPGRETQYF; CDR3 DNA: TGCAGCGTTTTTCTCCCAGGCAGAGAGACCCAGTACTTC
D gene: NA; V gene: TRBV7-9; clone size: NA; J gene: TRBJ2-7; CDR3 protein: CASSYGSYEQYF; CDR3 DNA: TGTGCCAGCAGCTACGGCTCCTACGAGCAGTACTTC
D gene: TRBD1; V gene: TRBV28; clone size: NA; J gene: TRBJ1-1; CDR3 protein: CAIGTGVEAFF; CDR3 DNA: TGTGCCATAGGGACAGGGGTGGAAGCTTTCTTT
D gene: NA; V gene: TRBV19; clone size: few; J gene: TRBJ1-1; CDR3 protein: CASSASISTEAFF; CDR3 DNA: TGTGCCAGTAGTGCCTCAATCAGCACTGAAGCTTTCTTT
D gene: NA; V gene: TRBV5-1; clone size: few; J gene: TRBJ1-1; CDR3 protein: CASSFRGNTEAFF; CDR3 DNA: TGCGCCAGCAGCTTCCGGGGGAACACTGAAGCTTTCTTT
D gene: NA; V gene: TRBV6-5; clone size: NA; J gene: TRBJ2-1; CDR3 protein: CASSPPRDTFNEQFF; CDR3 DNA: TGTGCCAGCAGTCCCCCCCGGGACACCTTCAATGAGCAGTTCTTC
D gene: NA; V gene: TRBV4-1; clone size: NA; J gene: TRBJ1-5; CDR3 protein: CASSQEDGGQPQHF; CDR3 DNA: TGCGCCAGCAGCCAGGAGGACGGTGGCCAGCCCCAGCATTTT
D gene: NA; V gene: TRBV15; clone size: NA; J gene: TRBJ2-5; CDR3 protein: CATSRTSFETQYF; CDR3 DNA: TGTGCCACCAGCAGAACTAGCTTCGAGACCCAGTACTTC
D gene: NA; V gene: TRBV7-2; clone size: few; J gene: TRBJ2-6; CDR3 protein: CASSFAGGGANVLTF; CDR3 DNA: TGTGCCAGCAGCTTCGCAGGAGGGGGGGCCAACGTCCTGACTTTC
D gene: NA; V gene: TRBV7-9; clone size: NA; J gene: TRBJ1-1; CDR3 protein: CASSSWGGGDTEAFF; CDR3 DNA: TGTGCCAGCAGCTCGTGGGGGGGAGGGGACACTGAAGCTTTCTTT
D gene: TRBD2; V gene: TRBV27; clone size: NA; J gene: TRBJ2-1; CDR3 protein: CASSRGTSGRWHNEQFF; CDR3 DNA: TGTGCCAGCAGTCGCGGGACTAGCGGGAGATGGCACAATGAGCAGTTCTTC
D gene: NA; V gene: TRBV28; clone size: once; J gene: TRBJ2-7; CDR3 protein: CASSLGRANYEQYF; CDR3 DNA: TGTGCCAGCAGTTTGGGCAGGGCAAACTACGAGCAGTACTTC
D gene: NA; V gene: TRBV30; clone size: few; J gene: TRBJ1-4; CDR3 protein: CAWRSGRGFANEKLFF; CDR3 DNA: TGTGCCTGGAGATCAGGGAGGGGGTTCGCTAATGAAAAACTGTTTTTT
D gene: NA; V gene: TRBV21-1; clone size: few; J gene: TRBJ2-7; CDR3 protein: CASSKHTGTSYEQYF; CDR3 DNA: TGTGCCAGCAGCAAACACACAGGGACCTCCTACGAGCAGTACTTC
D gene: NA; V gene: TRBV7-6; clone size: NA; J gene: TRBJ2-3; CDR3 protein: CASSLVRASTDTQYF; CDR3 DNA: TGTGCCAGCAGCCTTGTTCGAGCTAGCACAGATACGCAGTATTTT
D gene: NA; V gene: TRBV15; clone size: NA; J gene: TRBJ2-1; CDR3 protein: CATSRGSGPSYNEQFF; CDR3 DNA: TGTGCCACCAGCAGAGGAAGCGGACCCTCCTACAATGAGCAGTTCTTC
D gene: NA; V gene: TRBV23-1; clone size: NA; J gene: TRBJ2-7; CDR3 protein: CASSQPQGPPSDEQYF; CDR3 DNA: TGCGCCAGCAGTCAGCCCCAGGGGCCCCCCTCGGACGAGCAGTACTTC
D gene: TRBD2; V gene: TRBV15; clone size: NA; J gene: TRBJ2-3; CDR3 protein: CATSTGLAGVDTQYF; CDR3 DNA: TGTGCCACCAGTACGGGACTAGCGGGAGTTGATACGCAGTATTTT
D gene: NA; V gene: TRBV28; clone size: NA; J gene: TRBJ2-7; CDR3 protein: CASSRGNYEQYF; CDR3 DNA: TGTGCCAGCAGCCGAGGGAACTACGAGCAGTACTTC
D gene: NA; V gene: TRBV6-5; clone size: once; J gene: TRBJ2-4; CDR3 protein: CASSYAPSRAKNIQYF; CDR3 DNA: TGTGCCAGCAGTTACGCGCCATCCCGCGCCAAAAACATTCAGTACTTC
D gene: NA; V gene: TRBV29-1; clone size: NA; J gene: TRBJ2-3; CDR3 protein: CSVEGSGNTDTQYF; CDR3 DNA: TGCAGCGTTGAGGGTTCAGGGAACACAGATACGCAGTATTTT
D gene: NA; V gene: TRBV14; clone size: NA; J gene: TRBJ2-7; CDR3 protein: CASSQDLALEQYF; CDR3 DNA: TGTGCCAGCAGCCAAGATCTTGCACTCGAGCAGTACTTC
D gene: TRBD1; V gene: TRBV6-5; clone size: NA; J gene: TRBJ2-3; CDR3 protein: CASSYGTGGNTQYF; CDR3 DNA: TGTGCCAGCAGTTACGGGACAGGGGGGAATACGCAGTATTTT
D gene: NA; V gene: TRBV7-7; clone size: NA; J gene: TRBJ2-7; CDR3 protein: CASSLAPDFSYEQYF; CDR3 DNA: TGTGCTAGCAGCTTAGCGCCGGACTTCTCCTACGAGCAGTACTTC